This T cell receptor beta chain was retrieved from a study of beta chain features in type 1 diabetes. Study-level information: The examined sorted cells totaled roughly 110,000,000 across samples. Study-wide results and limits: TCRB CDR3 length was moderately but significantly reduced in all four CD4+ subsets of Type 1 diabetes patients.

The V segment lost 8 bases and the J segment 8 bases; nucleotides outside the gene matches: 15. The CDR3 consists of 15 residues. Germline lookup yields CDR1 MNHEY and CDR2 SVGAGI. What was sequenced were expressed TCRB transcripts, since all of the isolated RNA had been reverse transcribed. Using immunoSEQ multiplex PCR, the repertoire was profiled, and TCRdb retains in-frame clones only, with some absent. The table records nearly 700,000 clones, about an eighth of them present only once. As regards this clone: No antigen is known for it.

The chain uses TRBV6-5 and TRBJ2-1; 7 bases are shared with TRBD1. Sequencing was carried out using naive CD4+ T cells from blood. The sequence came from a man younger than 30 with type 1 diabetes. CDR3: CASGSQGSSQYEQFF. Written as DNA, the CDR3 is TGTGCCAGCGGATCACAGGGGAGTTCGCAATATGAGCAGTTCTTC.